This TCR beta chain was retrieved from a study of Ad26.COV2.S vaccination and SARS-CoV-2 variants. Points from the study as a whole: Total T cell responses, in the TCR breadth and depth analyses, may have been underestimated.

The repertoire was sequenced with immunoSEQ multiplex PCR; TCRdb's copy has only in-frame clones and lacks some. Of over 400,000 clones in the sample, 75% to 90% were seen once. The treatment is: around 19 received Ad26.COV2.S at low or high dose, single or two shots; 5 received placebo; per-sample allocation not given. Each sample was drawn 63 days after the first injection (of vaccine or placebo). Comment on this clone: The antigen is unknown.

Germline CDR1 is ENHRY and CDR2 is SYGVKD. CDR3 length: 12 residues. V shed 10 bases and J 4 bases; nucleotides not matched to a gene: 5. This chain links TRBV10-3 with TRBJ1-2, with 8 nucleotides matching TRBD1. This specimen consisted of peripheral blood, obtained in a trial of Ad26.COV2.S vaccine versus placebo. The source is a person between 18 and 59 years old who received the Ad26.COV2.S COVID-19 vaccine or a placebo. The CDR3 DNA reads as TGTGCCACCGGACAGGGCGTCTATGGCTACACCTTC. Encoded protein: CATGQGVYGYTF.